What follows describes a single TCR beta chain. The data stem from a study of blood T cell repertoires in COVID-19. Study context: Both acute and convalescent COVID-19 samples were obtained from the United States, Italy and Spain.

Using immunoSEQ multiplex PCR, the repertoire was profiled, and TCRdb retains in-frame clones only, with some absent. The sample has about 40,000 clones, under 85% seen once. Germline V lookup: CDR1 SGHDT, CDR2 YYEEEE. The CDR3 has 15 residues. The V gene end was trimmed by 2 bases and the J gene end by 0 bases; junction bases not matched to a gene: 2. The sample comprised peripheral blood. The sequence was collected from a woman of 80 years or more with acute or convalescent COVID-19. The J gene is TRBJ1-5, the V gene TRBV5-6; 7 positions agree with TRBD1. In DNA, the CDR3 is TGTGCCAGCAGCTTACAGGGGCATAGCAATCAGCCCCAGCATTTT. It codes for CASSLQGHSNQPQHF.